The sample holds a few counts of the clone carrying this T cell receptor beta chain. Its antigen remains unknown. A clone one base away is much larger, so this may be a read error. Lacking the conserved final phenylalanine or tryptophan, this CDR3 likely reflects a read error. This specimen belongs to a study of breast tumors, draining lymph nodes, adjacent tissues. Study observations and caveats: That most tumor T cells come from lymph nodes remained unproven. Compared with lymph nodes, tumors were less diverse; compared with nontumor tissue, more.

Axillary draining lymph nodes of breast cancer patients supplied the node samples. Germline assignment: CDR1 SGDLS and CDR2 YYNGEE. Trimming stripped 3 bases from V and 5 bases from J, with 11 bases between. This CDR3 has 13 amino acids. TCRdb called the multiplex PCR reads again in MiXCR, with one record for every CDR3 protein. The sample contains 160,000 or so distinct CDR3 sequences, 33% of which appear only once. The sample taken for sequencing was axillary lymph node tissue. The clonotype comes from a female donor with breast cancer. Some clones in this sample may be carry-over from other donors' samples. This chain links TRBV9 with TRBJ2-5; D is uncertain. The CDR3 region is CASSGIFGETQYS. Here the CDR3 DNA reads TGTGCCAGCAGCGGTATTTTTGGGGAGACCCAGTACTCC.